This TCR beta chain was recovered during a study of cytomegalovirus exposure and HLA in healthy donors. Study results and limitations: A later analysis by the authors found several of the most significant clusters apparently linked to common viral pathogens. Most of the TCR beta V segments (in an earlier analysis) were productive either about 87% or about 30% of the time. It was likely that a cluster of highly shared sequence variants was a sequencing artifact.

PCR employed 60 Vbeta and 13 Jbeta primers. This table comes from immunoSEQ multiplex PCR, and its TCRdb copy is limited to in-frame clones, with some not included. The sample has about 110,000 clones. To note about this clone: Its antigen remains unidentified. Other DNA sequences within the sample encode an identical CDR3.

The germline V gene encodes CDR1 MDHEN and CDR2 SYDVKM. J lost 1 base, V lost 3 bases, and 2 bases had no gene match. The CDR3 extends over 14 amino acids. The chain employs TRBV28 and TRBJ1-1; 7 nucleotides line up with TRBD1. The source of this sequence is a man between 40 and 49 years old in good health and CMV-seropositive. What was sequenced was PBMCs. DNA of the CDR3: TGTGCCAGCAGTTTGGGACAGAAGAACACTGAAGCTTTCTTT. It encodes CASSLGQKNTEAFF.